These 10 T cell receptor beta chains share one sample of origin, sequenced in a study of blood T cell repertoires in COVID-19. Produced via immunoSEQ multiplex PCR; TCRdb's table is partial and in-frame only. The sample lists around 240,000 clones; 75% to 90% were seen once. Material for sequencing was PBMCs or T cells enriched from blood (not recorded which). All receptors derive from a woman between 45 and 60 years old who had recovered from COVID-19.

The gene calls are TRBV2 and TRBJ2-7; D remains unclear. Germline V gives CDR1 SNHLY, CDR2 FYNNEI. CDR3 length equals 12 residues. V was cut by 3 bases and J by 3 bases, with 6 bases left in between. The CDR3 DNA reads TGTGCCAGCAGTGAGTCTAACTACGAGCAGTACTTC. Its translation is CASSESNYEQYF.

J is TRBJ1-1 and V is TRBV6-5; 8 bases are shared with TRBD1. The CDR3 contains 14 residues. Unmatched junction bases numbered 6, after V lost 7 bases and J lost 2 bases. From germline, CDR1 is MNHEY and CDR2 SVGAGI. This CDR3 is CASIRGQGNTEAFF. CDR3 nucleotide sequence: TGTGCCAGCATTCGAGGACAGGGAAACACTGAAGCTTTCTTT.

For the CDR3, the DNA is TGTGCCAGCAGTCGGACAGGGTCGGAGGAGCAGTACTTC. Translating gives CASSRTGSEEQYF. The rearrangement uses TRBV18 and TRBJ2-7; 8 nucleotides align to TRBD1. Germline V lookup: CDR1 KGHSH, CDR2 LQKENI. The V segment lost 8 bases and the J segment 7 bases; nucleotides outside the gene matches: 10. CDR3 size: 13 residues.

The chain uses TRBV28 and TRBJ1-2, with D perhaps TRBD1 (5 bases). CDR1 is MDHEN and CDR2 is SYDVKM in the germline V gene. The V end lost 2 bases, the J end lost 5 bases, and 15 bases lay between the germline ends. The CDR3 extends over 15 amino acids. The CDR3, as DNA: TGTGCCAGCAGTTTAATTCGGGGGGGAGAATATGGCTACACCTTC. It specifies CASSLIRGGEYGYTF.

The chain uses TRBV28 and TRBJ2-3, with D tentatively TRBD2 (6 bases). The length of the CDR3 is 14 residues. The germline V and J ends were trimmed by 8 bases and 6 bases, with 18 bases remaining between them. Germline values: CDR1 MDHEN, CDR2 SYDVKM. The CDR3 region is CASGGWGFPDTQYF. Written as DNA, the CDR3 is TGTGCCAGCGGGGGGTGGGGTTTTCCTGATACGCAGTATTTT.

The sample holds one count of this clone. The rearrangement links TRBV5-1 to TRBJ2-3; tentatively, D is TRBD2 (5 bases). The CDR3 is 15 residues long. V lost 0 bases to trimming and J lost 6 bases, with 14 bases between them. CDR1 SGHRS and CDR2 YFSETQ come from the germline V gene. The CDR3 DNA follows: TGCGCCAGCAGCTTGGCCGGGATACCCAAGGATACGCAGTATTTT. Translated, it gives CASSLAGIPKDTQYF.

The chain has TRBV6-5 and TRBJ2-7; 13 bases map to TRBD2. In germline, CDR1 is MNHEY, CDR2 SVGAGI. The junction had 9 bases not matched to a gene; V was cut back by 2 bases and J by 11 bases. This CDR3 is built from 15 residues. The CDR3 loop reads CASSYEGLAGREEYF. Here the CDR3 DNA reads TGTGCCAGCAGTTACGAGGGACTAGCGGGAAGGGAGGAGTACTTC.

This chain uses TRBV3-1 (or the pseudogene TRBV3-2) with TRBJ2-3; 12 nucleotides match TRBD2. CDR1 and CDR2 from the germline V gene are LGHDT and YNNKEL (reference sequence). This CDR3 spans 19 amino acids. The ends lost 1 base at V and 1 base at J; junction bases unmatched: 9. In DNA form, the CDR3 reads TGTGCCAGCAGCCAAGGGCTAGCGGGAGGGCCGGGGGGCACAGATACGCAGTATTTT. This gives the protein CASSQGLAGGPGGTDTQYF.

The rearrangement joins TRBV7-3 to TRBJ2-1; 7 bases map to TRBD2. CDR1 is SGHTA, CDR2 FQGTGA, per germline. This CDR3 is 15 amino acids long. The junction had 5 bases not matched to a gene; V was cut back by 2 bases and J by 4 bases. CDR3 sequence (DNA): TGTGCCAGCAGCTTATCAGCGGGGTTTTACAATGAGCAGTTCTTC. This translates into CASSLSAGFYNEQFF.

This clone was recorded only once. CDR3 DNA: TGCAGCGTTATTCCCGACACTGAAGCTTTCTTT. Protein product: CSVIPDTEAFF. V is TRBV29-1 and J is TRBJ1-1, with D unresolved. V was cut by 5 bases and J by 3 bases, with 7 bases left in between. Germline values: CDR1 SQVTM, CDR2 ANQGSEA. CDR3 length equals 11 residues.